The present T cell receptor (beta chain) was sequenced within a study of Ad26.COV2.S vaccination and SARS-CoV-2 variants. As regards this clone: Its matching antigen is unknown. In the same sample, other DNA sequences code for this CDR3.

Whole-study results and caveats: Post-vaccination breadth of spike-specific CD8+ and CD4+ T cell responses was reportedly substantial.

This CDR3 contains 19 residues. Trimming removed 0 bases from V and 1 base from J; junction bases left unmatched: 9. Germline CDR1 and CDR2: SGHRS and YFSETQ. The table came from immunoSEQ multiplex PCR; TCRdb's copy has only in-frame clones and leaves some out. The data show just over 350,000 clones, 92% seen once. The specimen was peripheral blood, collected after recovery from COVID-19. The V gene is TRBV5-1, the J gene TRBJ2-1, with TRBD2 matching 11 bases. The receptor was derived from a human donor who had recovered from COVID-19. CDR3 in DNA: TGCGCCAGCAGCTTGGGGATAGCGGGGGGGCCGCAGTCCTACAATGAGCAGTTCTTC. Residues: CASSLGIAGGPQSYNEQFF.